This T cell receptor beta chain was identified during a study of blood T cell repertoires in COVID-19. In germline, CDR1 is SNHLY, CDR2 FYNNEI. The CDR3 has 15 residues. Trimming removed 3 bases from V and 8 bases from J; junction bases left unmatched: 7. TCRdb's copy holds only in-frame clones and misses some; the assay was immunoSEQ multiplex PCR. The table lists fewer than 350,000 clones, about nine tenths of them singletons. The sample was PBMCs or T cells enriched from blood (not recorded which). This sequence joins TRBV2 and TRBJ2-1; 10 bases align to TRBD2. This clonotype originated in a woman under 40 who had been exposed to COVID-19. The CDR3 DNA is TGTGCCAGCAGTGAGGAAGCAGCGGGAGGGGATGAGCAGTTCTTC. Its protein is CASSEEAAGGDEQFF.